Listed below are T cell receptor beta chains from one sample, sequenced in a study of blood T cell repertoires in COVID-19. The method was immunoSEQ multiplex PCR; TCRdb's version includes in-frame clones alone and lacks a portion of them. The sample includes fewer than 65,000 clones, roughly 74% seen only once; the top ten take about 25%. The sample taken for sequencing was peripheral blood. These receptors originate from a human donor in a cohort sampled during active COVID-19. Both conserved end residues are part of each CDR3. The D gene is left open where the match is weak. Expanded clones get a size class; other rows say once, few or many, or leave the size out.

V gene	D gene	clone size	J gene	CDR3 protein	CDR3 DNA
TRBV12-3/TRBV12-4	.	once	TRBJ2-1	CASSGDYYNEQFF	TGTGCCAGCAGCGGCGACTACTACAATGAGCAGTTCTTC
TRBV19	.	.	TRBJ1-4	CASSAPKGRETNEKLFF	TGTGCCAGTAGTGCCCCGAAAGGGAGGGAGACTAATGAAAAACTGTTTTTT
TRBV18	.	.	TRBJ1-3	CASSPQGHLSGNTIYF	TGTGCCAGCTCACCCCAGGGGCATCTCTCTGGAAACACCATATATTTT
TRBV7-2	.	.	TRBJ2-5	CASSPKAAEETQYF	TGTGCCAGCAGCCCAAAGGCGGCAGAAGAGACCCAGTACTTC
TRBV6-5	TRBD1	.	TRBJ1-5	CASRDIQGGGQPQHF	TGTGCCAGCAGAGATATCCAGGGGGGAGGTCAGCCCCAGCATTTT
TRBV28	.	.	TRBJ2-1	CASSLNPIGSYNEQFF	TGTGCCAGCAGTTTAAACCCCATCGGCTCCTACAATGAGCAGTTCTTC
TRBV7-2	TRBD2	.	TRBJ2-5	CASSRGGGEKTQYF	TGTGCCAGCAGCCGCGGCGGGGGAGAGAAGACCCAGTACTTC
TRBV30	.	.	TRBJ2-7	CAWSRGYEQYF	TGTGCCTGGTCGCGAGGATACGAGCAGTACTTC
TRBV18	TRBD2	.	TRBJ2-7	CASSPGLAGATGEQYF	TGTGCCAGCTCACCGGGACTAGCGGGAGCCACGGGGGAGCAGTACTTC
TRBV7-9	.	.	TRBJ2-5	CASSLGRSRGETQYF	TGTGCCAGCAGCTTAGGGCGGTCTAGGGGAGAGACCCAGTACTTC
TRBV19	.	.	TRBJ2-5	CASSIVRVGGGVLETQYF	TGTGCCAGTAGTATCGTACGTGTTGGAGGTGGGGTGTTAGAGACCCAGTACTTC
TRBV27	.	few	TRBJ1-5	CASRLYAYGDQPQHF	TGTGCCAGCAGGCTATACGCCTACGGGGATCAGCCCCAGCATTTT
TRBV7-9	TRBD2	.	TRBJ2-7	CASSSTVAGAPRVWEQYF	TGTGCCAGCAGCTCGACGGTAGCGGGAGCTCCGCGGGTGTGGGAGCAGTACTTC
TRBV7-2	.	.	TRBJ1-5	CASSLGGGSNQPQHF	TGTGCCAGCAGCTTAGGAGGGGGAAGCAATCAGCCCCAGCATTTT
TRBV6-5	.	.	TRBJ1-2	CASSRGEEYGYTF	TGTGCCAGCAGCCGGGGGGAGGAGTATGGCTACACCTTC
TRBV10-3	TRBD1	.	TRBJ1-2	CAISESTGYYGYTF	TGTGCCATCAGTGAGTCGACAGGGTACTATGGCTACACCTTC
TRBV20-1	.	.	TRBJ2-7	CSANDRFYEQYF	TGCAGTGCTAATGACAGGTTCTACGAGCAGTACTTC
TRBV4-1	.	.	TRBJ2-7	CASSHPGAYEQYF	TGCGCCAGCAGCCACCCGGGGGCCTACGAGCAGTACTTC
TRBV10-3	.	.	TRBJ1-5	CAISESRGDQPQHF	TGTGCCATCAGTGAGTCCCGGGGGGATCAGCCCCAGCATTTT
TRBV5-1	TRBD1	.	TRBJ2-5	CASSLLGQGQETQYF	TGCGCCAGCAGCTTACTAGGACAGGGGCAAGAGACCCAGTACTTC
TRBV4-3	TRBD2	.	TRBJ2-1	CASSQEGGLATNEQFF	TGCGCCAGCAGCCAAGAGGGAGGACTAGCTACTAATGAGCAGTTCTTC
TRBV5-1	TRBD1	.	TRBJ1-1	CASSRQGSNTEAFF	TGCGCCAGCAGCAGACAGGGGTCGAACACTGAAGCTTTCTTT
TRBV9	TRBD2	once	TRBJ2-5	CASSVARLAGQETQYF	TGTGCCAGCAGCGTAGCTCGGCTAGCGGGACAAGAGACCCAGTACTTC
TRBV9	.	.	TRBJ1-2	CASSQDSYYGYTF	TGTGCCAGCAGCCAGGACAGCTACTATGGCTACACCTTC
TRBV20-1	TRBD2	once	TRBJ2-1	CSAGRVNEQFF	TGCAGTGCCGGGAGGGTCAATGAGCAGTTCTTC
TRBV5-1	.	.	TRBJ2-1	CASSLDGDEQFF	TGCGCCAGCAGCTTGGACGGGGATGAGCAGTTCTTC
TRBV25-1	.	.	TRBJ1-3	CASSEGSGLHSGNTIYF	TGTGCCAGCAGTGAGGGGAGCGGACTCCACTCTGGAAACACCATATATTTT
TRBV14	TRBD1	.	TRBJ2-1	CASSQVMRDRGINEQFF	TGTGCCAGCAGCCAAGTGATGAGGGACAGGGGGATCAATGAGCAGTTCTTC
TRBV5-4	TRBD1	few	TRBJ2-1	CASSHRDRGSNEQFF	TGTGCCAGCAGCCACCGGGACAGGGGGTCGAATGAGCAGTTCTTC
TRBV13	TRBD1	.	TRBJ2-5	CASSSARDSQETQYF	TGTGCCAGCAGCTCGGCCCGGGACAGCCAAGAGACCCAGTACTTC